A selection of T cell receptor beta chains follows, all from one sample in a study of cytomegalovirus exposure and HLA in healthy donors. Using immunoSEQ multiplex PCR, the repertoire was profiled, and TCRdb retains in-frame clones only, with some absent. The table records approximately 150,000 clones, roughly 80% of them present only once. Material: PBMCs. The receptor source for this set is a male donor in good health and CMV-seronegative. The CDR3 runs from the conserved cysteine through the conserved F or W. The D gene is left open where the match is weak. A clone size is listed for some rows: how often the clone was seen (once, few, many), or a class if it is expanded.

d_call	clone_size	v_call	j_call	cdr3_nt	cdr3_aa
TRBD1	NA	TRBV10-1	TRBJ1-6	TGCGCTGTGGGGACAGCGAATTCACCCCTCCACTTT	CAVGTANSPLHF
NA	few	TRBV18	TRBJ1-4	TGTGCCAGCTCACCCTCCAATCGGGGTGGTTATGAAAAACTGTTTTTT	CASSPSNRGGYEKLFF
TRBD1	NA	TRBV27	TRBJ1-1	TGTGCCAGCAGACGAACCCCGACAGGGTTCACTGAAGCTTTCTTT	CASRRTPTGFTEAFF
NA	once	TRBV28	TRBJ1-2	TGTGCCAGCAGTTCCTCGTTGTATGGCTACACCTTC	CASSSSLYGYTF
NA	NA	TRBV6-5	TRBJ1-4	TGTGCCAGCAGTCCCCCGGGGGTTAATGGTGAAAAACTGTTTTTT	CASSPPGVNGEKLFF
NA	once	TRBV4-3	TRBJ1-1	TGCGCCAGCAGCCAAGAGTTAAGAGAAGAAGCTTTCTTT	CASSQELREEAFF
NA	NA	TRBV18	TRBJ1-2	TGTGCCAGCTCACCACGACATATGGGTGAGGGCTATGGCTACACCTTC	CASSPRHMGEGYGYTF
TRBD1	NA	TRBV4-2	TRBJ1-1	TGTGCCAGCAGCCAACACGAGGGGGCTGGCACTGAAGCTTTCTTT	CASSQHEGAGTEAFF
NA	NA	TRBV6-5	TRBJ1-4	TGTGCCAGCAGGGGAGACGCAACTAATGAAAAACTGTTTTTT	CASRGDATNEKLFF
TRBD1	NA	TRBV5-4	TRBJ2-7	TGTGCCAGCAGATATGACACCGGGACAGGGGCCTACGAGCAGTACTTC	CASRYDTGTGAYEQYF
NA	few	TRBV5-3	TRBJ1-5	TGTGCCAGAAGGAACAAAGCAGGGCCTAGCAATCAGCCCCAGCATTTT	CARRNKAGPSNQPQHF
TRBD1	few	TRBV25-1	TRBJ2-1	TGTGCCAGCAGTTCCCCTTACAGGGGCTTAAGGGAGCAGTTCTTC	CASSSPYRGLREQFF
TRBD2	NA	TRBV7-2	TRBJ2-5	TGTGCCAGCAGCTTAGGACGGGGGGGCCAGGGGGAGACCCAGTACTTC	CASSLGRGGQGETQYF
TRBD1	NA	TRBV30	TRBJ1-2	TGTGCCTGGACGCGGACAGGGCGTCCTGGCTACACCTTC	CAWTRTGRPGYTF
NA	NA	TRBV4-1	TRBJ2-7	TGCGCCAGCAGCCAAGTGCAGGGAAGCGTGTCCTACGAGCAGTACTTC	CASSQVQGSVSYEQYF
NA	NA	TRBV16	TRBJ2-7	TGTGCCAGCAGCCAATTAGACAGCTACGAGCAGTACTTC	CASSQLDSYEQYF
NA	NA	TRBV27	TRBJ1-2	TGTGCCAGCAGTTTAAACAGGGATCGCTATGGCTACACCTTC	CASSLNRDRYGYTF
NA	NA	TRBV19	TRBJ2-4	TGTGCCAGTAGTACGGGTCCTCATAGAGCCAAAAACATTCAGTACTTC	CASSTGPHRAKNIQYF
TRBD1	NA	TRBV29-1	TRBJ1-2	TGCAGCGTTGAAGACCCCCCCAGGGGGCGTAGAGGCTACACCTTC	CSVEDPPRGRRGYTF
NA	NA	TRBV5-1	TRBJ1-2	TGCGCCAGCAGCGGGGACAACAACTATGGCTACACCTTC	CASSGDNNYGYTF
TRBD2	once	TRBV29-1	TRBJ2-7	TGCAGCGTTAGGCGGACTAGCGGGGCCTACGAGCAGTACTTC	CSVRRTSGAYEQYF
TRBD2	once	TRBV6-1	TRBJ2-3	TGTGCCAGCCAGGCGGGGGGCGCCTCAGATACGCAGTATTTT	CASQAGGASDTQYF
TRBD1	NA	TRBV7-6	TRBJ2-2	TGTGCCAGCAGCTCCCGGGACAGAAGCACCGGGGAGCTGTTTTTT	CASSSRDRSTGELFF
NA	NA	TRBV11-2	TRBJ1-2	TGTGCCAGCAGCAGGGGGGGGACCAAGAACTATGGCTACACCTTC	CASSRGGTKNYGYTF
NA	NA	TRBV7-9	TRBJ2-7	TGTGCCAGCAGCTTAGACCGGGGGAAGCAGTACTTC	CASSLDRGKQYF
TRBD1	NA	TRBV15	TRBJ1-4	TGTGCCACCAGCAGCCGGGACAGCGGGAATGAAAAACTGTTTTTT	CATSSRDSGNEKLFF
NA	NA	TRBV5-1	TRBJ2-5	TGCGCCAGCAGCTTGGCCGGGGATAGGGAGACCCAGTACTTC	CASSLAGDRETQYF
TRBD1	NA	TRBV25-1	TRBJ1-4	TGTGCCAGCAGTGCCCGGACAGGGATAGGGGAAAAACTGTTTTTT	CASSARTGIGEKLFF
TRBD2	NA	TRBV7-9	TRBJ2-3	TGTGCCAGCGGTGCAGCGGGGGGCCCCGATACGCAGTATTTT	CASGAAGGPDTQYF
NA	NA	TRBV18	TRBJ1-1	TGTGCCAGCTCACCGGGGAGGGCTGAAGCTTTCTTT	CASSPGRAEAFF
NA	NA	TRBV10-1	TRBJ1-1	TGCGCCAGCAGTTCCGACAAGAACACTGAAGCTTTCTTT	CASSSDKNTEAFF
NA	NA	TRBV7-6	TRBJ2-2	TGTGCCAGCAGCTTAGGCGTGGGGGGGCTTGTCGGGGAGCTGTTTTTT	CASSLGVGGLVGELFF
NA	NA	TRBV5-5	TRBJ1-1	TGTGCCAGCAGCTTGGGGGCGCAGGGCACTGAAGCTTTCTTT	CASSLGAQGTEAFF
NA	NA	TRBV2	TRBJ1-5	TGTGCCAGCCACGCGGGGGGGGGCAATCAGCCCCAGCATTTT	CASHAGGGNQPQHF
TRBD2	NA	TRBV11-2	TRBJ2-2	TGTGCCAGCAGCTTAGGGACTAGCGGGGGGCCCACCGGGGAGCTGTTTTTT	CASSLGTSGGPTGELFF
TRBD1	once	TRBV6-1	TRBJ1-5	TGTGCCAGCAGTGAACAGGGGGCGCCTTGGCAGCCCCAGCATTTT	CASSEQGAPWQPQHF
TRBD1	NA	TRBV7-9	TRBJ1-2	TGTGCCAGCAGCGGAGGGGACAGAGCTAACTATGGCTACACCTTC	CASSGGDRANYGYTF
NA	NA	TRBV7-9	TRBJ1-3	TGTGCCAGCAGCCCGGACATCTCTGGAAACACCATATATTTT	CASSPDISGNTIYF
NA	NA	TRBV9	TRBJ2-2	TGTGCCAGCAGCGTAGTGGGGGGGGCGAACGCCGGGGAGCTGTTTTTT	CASSVVGGANAGELFF
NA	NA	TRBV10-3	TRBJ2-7	TGTGCCGTCAGTGGAGGCCCAGGGGAGCAGTACTTC	CAVSGGPGEQYF
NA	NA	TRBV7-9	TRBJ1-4	TGTGCCAGCAGCTTAGGGACAAGGCGCTCGAATGAAAAACTGTTTTTT	CASSLGTRRSNEKLFF
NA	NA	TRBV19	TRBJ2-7	TGTGCCAGTAGTATAGGAACAGGAAGCTCCTACGAGCAGTACTTC	CASSIGTGSSYEQYF
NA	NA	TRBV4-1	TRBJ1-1	TGCGCCAGCAGCAAATCTGTTACAGGTACGAACACTGAAGCTTTCTTT	CASSKSVTGTNTEAFF
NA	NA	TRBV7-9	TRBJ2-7	TGTGCCAGCAGTGAAGGGGTGGGCCACGAGCAGTACTTC	CASSEGVGHEQYF
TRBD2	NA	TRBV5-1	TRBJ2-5	TGCGCCAGCAGCTTCGGGGGGGGGCCCGGCCAGGAGACCCAGTACTTC	CASSFGGGPGQETQYF